The 2 T cell receptor beta chains below all came from one sample that was sequenced in a study of cytomegalovirus exposure and HLA in healthy donors. PCR primers comprised 60 Vbeta and 13 Jbeta primers. The protocol was immunoSEQ multiplex PCR, while the TCRdb copy is restricted to in-frame clones and leaves out a portion. The data hold about 140,000 clones, with 70% to 80% observed a single time. Sequenced: PBMCs. These receptor sequences come from a female donor in good health and CMV-seronegative.

This chain uses TRBV5-5 with TRBJ2-3; 8 bases align to TRBD2. The ends lost 1 base at V and 0 bases at J; junction bases unmatched: 4. Germline loops: CDR1 SGHKS, CDR2 YYEKEE (reference sequence). This CDR3 is 16 amino acids long. This CDR3 is CASSLRASGSTDTQYF. The CDR3 DNA follows: TGTGCCAGCAGCTTGCGCGCTAGCGGGAGCACAGATACGCAGTATTTT.

The V call is TRBV9, the J call TRBJ1-2, with 7 bases fitting TRBD1. The CDR3 sequence is 13 residues long. Trimming removed 6 bases from V and 7 bases from J; junction bases left unmatched: 9. CDR1 SGDLS and CDR2 YYNGEE come from the germline V gene. CDR3 nucleotide sequence: TGTGCCAGCATTCGGGCAGGGGGTAGTGGCTACACCTTC. It codes for CASIRAGGSGYTF.